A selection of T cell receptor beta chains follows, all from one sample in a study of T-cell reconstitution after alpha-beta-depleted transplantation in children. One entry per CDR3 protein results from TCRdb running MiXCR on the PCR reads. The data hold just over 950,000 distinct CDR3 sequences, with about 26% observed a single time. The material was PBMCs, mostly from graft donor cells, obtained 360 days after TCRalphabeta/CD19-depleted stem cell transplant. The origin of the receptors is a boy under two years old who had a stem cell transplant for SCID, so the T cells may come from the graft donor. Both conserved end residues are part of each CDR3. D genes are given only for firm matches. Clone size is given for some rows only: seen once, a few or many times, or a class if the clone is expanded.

TGTGCCAGCAGCTTATCCAGGGATGAGACCCAGTACTTC	CASSLSRDETQYF	TRBV7-2	TRBJ2-5	-	few
TGTGCCAGCAGCATTCAGGGGACTAGCGGGAGATCAGAGCAGTTCTTC	CASSIQGTSGRSEQFF	TRBV3-1	TRBJ2-1	TRBD2	-
TGCAGTGCTAGACGAGGGGACCTCTCCTACGAGCAGTACTTC	CSARRGDLSYEQYF	TRBV20-1	TRBJ2-7	-	-
TGTGCCAGCAGTCCGTTTGGCACCTTGAGCTCTGGAAACACCATATATTTT	CASSPFGTLSSGNTIYF	TRBV28	TRBJ1-3	-	few
TGTGCCACCAGCAGAGCGGGACAGGGGTCCTACGAGCAGTACTTC	CATSRAGQGSYEQYF	TRBV15	TRBJ2-7	TRBD1	-
TGCAGTGCTAGCGGGGGGGCAACTAATGAAAAACTGTTTTTT	CSASGGATNEKLFF	TRBV20-1	TRBJ1-4	-	few
TGTGCCAGCAGCCCCTCCAGGGTTTCCCCAGATACGCAGTATTTT	CASSPSRVSPDTQYF	TRBV6-1	TRBJ2-3	-	-
TGTGCCAGCAGTTTCGGCGGGACTTATATATACGAGCAGTACTTC	CASSFGGTYIYEQYF	TRBV27	TRBJ2-7	-	-
TGCAGTGCTTACACAGGGGGCGCAGATACGCAGTATTTT	CSAYTGGADTQYF	TRBV20-1	TRBJ2-3	TRBD1	-
TGTGCCTGGAGTGCCAAGCGGGTAGGAGGCTACACCTTC	CAWSAKRVGGYTF	TRBV30	TRBJ1-2	-	-
TGTGCCAGCAGCCCCCCAGCGGGGAGGGAGACCCAGTACTTC	CASSPPAGRETQYF	TRBV7-9	TRBJ2-5	TRBD2	-
TGCGCCAGCAGCTTCGGGCTAGCGGGGGGGCCGGGCTACAATGAGCAGTTCTTC	CASSFGLAGGPGYNEQFF	TRBV5-1	TRBJ2-1	TRBD2	-
TGTGCCAGCAGCTTAGCGGTCGGACCGGGGACCCAGTACTTC	CASSLAVGPGTQYF	TRBV7-9	TRBJ2-5	-	few
TGTGCCAGCAGTCCCCCCGGCGGGCATGGCTACACCTTC	CASSPPGGHGYTF	TRBV6-6	TRBJ1-2	-	few
TGTGCCAGCAGTTCGAACTACAGGGGGCTCTCCCCGCAGTATAATGAAAAACTGTTTTTT	CASSSNYRGLSPQYNEKLFF	TRBV12-3/TRBV12-4	TRBJ1-4	TRBD1	-
TGTGCCAGCAGCTTAGGGAGGTTGGGACAGGGTACCTACGAGCAGTACTTC	CASSLGRLGQGTYEQYF	TRBV11-2	TRBJ2-7	TRBD1	-